This T cell receptor (beta chain) emerged from a study of long-term antiretroviral therapy in people with HIV. Notes on the study in general: Post-ART, diversity grew, though it stayed under transplant donor control levels. Samples were collected from the mid-2000s to the late 2010s under possibly less effective ART regimens. Within the repertoire, clones expanded before ART were dominant at all time points.

Run at survey level, the immunoSEQ assay was version v3.0. Only in-frame clones appear in the TCRdb table, and some are missing; sequencing was by immunoSEQ multiplex PCR. The sample records fewer than 55,000 clones, nearly 95% being singletons. This CDR3 contains 15 residues. Germline-derived CDR1 and CDR2 are LNHDA and SQIVND (reference sequence). The ends lost 5 bases at V and 2 bases at J; junction bases unmatched: 7. This clone occurred once. Its antigen remains unknown. This specimen was unsorted PBMCs, taken 3.7 years after starting antiretroviral therapy. The clonotype was recovered from a woman aged 50 to 65 with HIV. This chain links TRBV19 with TRBJ2-3; 7 nucleotides match TRBD2. CDR3 sequence reads: CASSPLRDYTDTQYF. The CDR3 DNA reads as TGTGCCAGTAGTCCGCTAAGGGACTACACAGATACGCAGTATTTT.